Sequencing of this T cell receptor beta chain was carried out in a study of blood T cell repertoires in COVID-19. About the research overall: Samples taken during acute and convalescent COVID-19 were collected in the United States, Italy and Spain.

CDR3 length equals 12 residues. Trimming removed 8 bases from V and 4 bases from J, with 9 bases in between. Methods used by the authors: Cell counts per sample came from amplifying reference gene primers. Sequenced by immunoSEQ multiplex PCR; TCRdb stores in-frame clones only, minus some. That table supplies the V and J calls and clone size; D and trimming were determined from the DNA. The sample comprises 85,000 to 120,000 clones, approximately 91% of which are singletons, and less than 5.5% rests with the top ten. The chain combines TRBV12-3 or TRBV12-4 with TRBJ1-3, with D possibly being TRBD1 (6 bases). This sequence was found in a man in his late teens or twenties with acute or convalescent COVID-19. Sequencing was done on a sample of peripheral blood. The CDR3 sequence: CASGGGGNTIYF. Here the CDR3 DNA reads TGTGCCAGCGGGGGCGGGGGAAACACCATATATTTT.